This section outlines one T cell receptor beta chain sequence together with its context. The sample comes from a study of blood T cell repertoires in COVID-19. Study summary: Italy, Spain and the United States were the sources of the convalescent and acute COVID-19 samples. T cells, B-cell-depleted T cells, or PBMCs provided the cDNA or gDNA that served as material.

CDR3 length: 16 residues. From germline, CDR1 is MNHNY and CDR2 SVGAGI (reference sequence). V was pared by 8 bases and J by 3 bases, with 15 bases of the junction left unmatched. Authors' methods: Reference gene primer amplification gave nucleated cell count estimates. Clones were read by immunoSEQ multiplex PCR, and TCRdb kept only the in-frame ones, dropping some. V, J and clone size are those of that table, while D and trimming were read from the DNA. The sample has under 300,000 clones; around 86% are singletons. Sequenced material: peripheral blood. The TCR originated in a man aged 30 to 39 who had recovered from COVID-19. The V call is TRBV6-6, the J call TRBJ1-1; the match to TRBD1 covers 7 bases. In DNA form, the CDR3 reads TGTGCCAGCGGGCCAGGGGGTAATAGAAGGGACACTGAAGCTTTCTTT. Translating gives CASGPGGNRRDTEAFF.